The next 26 T cell receptor beta chains were all read from a single sample in a study of glioma-infiltrating T cells after dendritic cell vaccination. Sequencing used immunoSEQ multiplex PCR; TCRdb keeps in-frame clones, though not all of them. The sample has over 55,000 clones, around 81% seen once; the top ten hold 7% to 9%. This sample comprised blood, obtained before dendritic cell vaccination. These receptor sequences come from a human donor with glioblastoma.

The rearrangement uses TRBV11-2 and TRBJ2-7; no clear D. Trimming left V 1 base short and J 3 bases short, with 4 bases between. The CDR3 consists of 12 residues. The germline V gene has CDR1 SGHAT and CDR2 FQNNGV. CDR3 nucleotide sequence: TGTGCCAGCAGCTTAGCCTTCTACGAGCAGTACTTC. It is translated as CASSLAFYEQYF.

V usage is TRBV11-1 and J usage is TRBJ2-7, with D perhaps matching TRBD2 (5 bases). The V gene lost 4 bases and the J gene lost 0 bases, with 10 bases spanning the gap. Germline lookup yields CDR1 SGHAT and CDR2 FQDESV (reference sequence). The CDR3 runs 14 residues. CDR3 in DNA: TGTGCCAGCAGCTGGGCTCGGGACTCCTACGAGCAGTACTTC. Protein sequence: CASSWARDSYEQYF.

The CDR3 DNA reads as TGCGCCAGCAGCCAAGAACCGTTGGTGACAGACAGCACAGATACGCAGTATTTT. Its protein product is CASSQEPLVTDSTDTQYF. The chain links TRBV4-1 to TRBJ2-3; D possibly corresponds to TRBD1 (5 bases). Per the germline V gene, CDR1 is MGHRA and CDR2 is YSYEKL. The CDR3 is 18 amino acids. Trimming removed 0 bases from V and 0 bases from J, with 16 bases in between.

The sample holds a few counts of this clone. This chain connects TRBV4-1 to TRBJ1-1; TRBD1 is a possible D gene (6 bases). The ends were cut back, 2 bases at V and 0 bases at J, with 19 bases in the middle. The CDR3 is 18 amino acids. Germline-derived CDR1 and CDR2 are MGHRA and YSYEKL. CDR3 in DNA: TGCGCCAGCAGCCAACTACAGGCGAGGGGGGGAATGAACACTGAAGCTTTCTTT. Its translation is CASSQLQARGGMNTEAFF.

The genes are TRBV2 and TRBJ1-2; 7 positions match TRBD1. Per the germline V gene, CDR1 is SNHLY and CDR2 is FYNNEI. The V gene end was trimmed by 3 bases and the J gene end by 5 bases; junction bases not matched to a gene: 3. The CDR3 contains 13 residues. In DNA form, the CDR3 reads TGTGCCAGCAGTGAGGACAGGTCTTATGGCTACACCTTC. Translating it yields CASSEDRSYGYTF.

This chain joins TRBV19 and TRBJ2-1; D is possibly TRBD2 (6 bases). In germline, CDR1 is LNHDA, CDR2 SQIVND (reference sequence). This CDR3 has 14 amino acids. Trimming left V 5 bases short and J 15 bases short, with 23 bases between. The CDR3 DNA follows: TGTGCCAGTAGTGACCCGGGAGCGAACCCCATCGGGTTCTTC. Protein sequence: CASSDPGANPIGFF.

Concerning this clone itself: One end of the junction varies from germline; a read error may be responsible. The rearrangement links TRBV6-5 to TRBJ1-3, with D possibly TRBD1 on 6 matching bases. Germline values: CDR1 MNHEY, CDR2 SVGAGI. This CDR3 spans 11 amino acids. CDR3 nucleotides: TGTGCCAGCAGCAACGGACAGAAAAGGCATTTT. The encoded protein is CASSNGQKRHF.

The J gene is TRBJ2-7, the V gene TRBV4-1, with D possibly being TRBD2 (6 bases). The germline V and J ends were trimmed by 4 bases and 0 bases, with 16 bases remaining between them. The CDR3 is 16 residues long. Germline lookup yields CDR1 MGHRA and CDR2 YSYEKL. The DNA for the CDR3 is TGCGCCAGCAGCCCTTCCGGGACTGGGAGCTCCTACGAGCAGTACTTC. Its protein product is CASSPSGTGSSYEQYF.

The chain is built from TRBV5-8 and TRBJ2-7, with 8 bases lining up with TRBD1. V shed 4 bases, J shed 3 bases, and the junction held 6 bases outside the gene matches. Germline V gene data show CDR1 as SGHTS and CDR2 as YDEGEE. The CDR3 has 14 amino acids. The CDR3 sequence is CASSRDRSLYEQYF. CDR3 DNA: TGTGCCAGCAGCAGGGACAGGTCCCTCTACGAGCAGTACTTC.

The chain is built from TRBV7-9 and TRBJ1-4; perhaps TRBD1 as D (5 bases). The CDR3 runs 17 residues. V shed 0 bases and J shed 2 bases, with 13 bases lying between them. Germline CDR1 SEHNR, CDR2 FQNEAQ (reference sequence). The CDR3 DNA follows: TGTGCCAGCAGCTTAGCGGGGCAGGCACTGACTAATGAAAAACTGTTTTTT. This encodes CASSLAGQALTNEKLFF.

This rearrangement joins TRBV14 to TRBJ2-7; tentatively, D is TRBD1 (6 bases). V lost 4 bases and J lost 5, with 21 bases in between. CDR1 is SGHDN, CDR2 FVKESK, per germline. This CDR3 is built from 16 residues. The CDR3 DNA follows: TGTGCCAGCAGCCGCGAACCAATCAGGGGTTTGGACGAGCAGTACTTC. Translating it yields CASSREPIRGLDEQYF.

The chain is built from TRBV15 and TRBJ1-4; unclear D gene. The germline V and J ends were trimmed by 0 bases and 4 bases, with 12 bases remaining between them. The CDR3 spans 16 residues. CDR1 and CDR2 (germline): LNHNV, YYDKDF (reference sequence). The CDR3, as DNA: TGTGCCACCAGCAGAGATTGGGGAGGGAGTAATGAAAAACTGTTTTTT. It is translated as CATSRDWGGSNEKLFF.

The rearrangement uses TRBV29-1 and TRBJ2-3, with 7 bases that match TRBD2. The CDR3 runs to 15 residues. V lost 7 bases and J lost 4; bases outside the gene matches: 14. Germline V gene sequence: CDR1 SQVTM, CDR2 ANQGSEA. This CDR3 reads CSAATGGSRADTQYF. The DNA of the CDR3 is TGCAGCGCCGCGACCGGGGGGTCTCGCGCAGATACGCAGTATTTT.

The rearrangement links TRBV4-1 to TRBJ2-7; D is perhaps TRBD1 (5 bases). The CDR3 is 18 residues long. CDR1 is MGHRA, CDR2 YSYEKL, per germline. Between the trimmed V and J ends, which lost 4 bases and 2 bases, there was a span of 24 bases. DNA for the CDR3: TGCGCCAGCAGCCTCAAGACCGGCGTACAGGCTGGCACCTACGAGCAGTACTTC. Translation gives CASSLKTGVQAGTYEQYF.

The genes are TRBV6-1 and TRBJ2-1; the match to TRBD2 covers 10 bases. The length of the CDR3 is 13 residues. In germline, CDR1 is MNHNS, CDR2 SASEGT. V gave up 5 bases and J gave up 9 bases; unmatched junction bases: 4. The CDR3 region has the DNA TGTGCCAGCAGTCCGAGACTAGCGGGTGAGCAGTTCTTC. Translated: CASSPRLAGEQFF.

The chain has TRBV6-6 and TRBJ2-7; 9 bases agree with TRBD1. This CDR3 has 14 residues. V shed 6 bases and J 4 bases; nucleotides not matched to a gene: 7. The germline gives CDR1 MNHNY, CDR2 SVGAGI (reference sequence). This CDR3 is CASSQNRGPYEQYF. In nucleotides, the CDR3 is TGTGCCAGCAGCCAGAACAGGGGGCCTTACGAGCAGTACTTC.

The gene calls are TRBV7-3 and TRBJ1-6; 9 bases agree with TRBD1. Germline CDR1 is SGHTA and CDR2 is FQGTGA. V lost 3 bases to trimming and J lost 7 bases; unmatched junction nucleotides: 4. The CDR3 spans 15 residues. The chain's CDR3 is CASSLGQGRNSPLHF. The CDR3, as DNA: TGTGCCAGCAGCTTGGGACAGGGAAGGAATTCACCCCTCCACTTT.

This chain links TRBV19 with TRBJ2-3; D possibly corresponds to TRBD2 (6 bases). CDR3 length: 14 residues. Germline lookup yields CDR1 LNHDA and CDR2 SQIVND (reference sequence). Trimming left V 3 bases short and J 3 bases short, with 10 bases between. The CDR3 nucleotides are TGTGCCAGTAGTATGACGGGGGAAACAGATACGCAGTATTTT. Translated: CASSMTGETDTQYF.

The V and J genes are TRBV30 and TRBJ2-7, with 10 bases that match TRBD1. Germline lookup yields CDR1 GTSNPN and CDR2 SVGIG (reference sequence). The CDR3 contains 14 residues. With 5 bases clipped from V and 5 bases from J, the junction kept 9 bases outside the gene matches. The CDR3 coding sequence is TGTGCCTGGGGTAGGACAGGGGGTTTTGACGAGCAGTACTTC. This translates into CAWGRTGGFDEQYF.

The chain joins TRBV15 to TRBJ2-3; 12 bases match TRBD2. J was trimmed by 5 bases and V by 1 base; bases with no gene match: 19. There are 21 residues in the CDR3. Germline assignment: CDR1 LNHNV and CDR2 YYDKDF (reference sequence). The CDR3 DNA sequence: TGTGCCACCAGCAGAGTCCGCCTCAAAGAACTAGCGGGGGGCCGGAGAGATACGCAGTATTTT. Amino acid sequence: CATSRVRLKELAGGRRDTQYF.

The J gene is TRBJ1-4, the V gene TRBV5-1; TRBD1 aligns across 10 bases. CDR3 length: 16 amino acids. Trimming cost V 0 bases and J 6 bases; bases outside gene matches: 5. Germline V gene data show CDR1 as SGHRS and CDR2 as YFSETQ. This CDR3 reads CASSLAQGTGDEKLFF. CDR3 DNA: TGCGCCAGCAGCTTGGCCCAAGGGACAGGGGATGAAAAACTGTTTTTT. The variable domain in full, with the rest retrieved from reference TRBV5-1 and TRBJ1-4, is KAGVTQTPRYLIKTRGQQVTLSCSPISGHRSVSWYQQTPGQGLQFLFEYFSETQRNKGNFPGRFSGRQFSNSRSEMNVSTLELGDSALYLCASSLAQGTGDEKLFFGSGTQLSVL.

V gene TRBV7-9 combines with J gene TRBJ2-1; tentative D call: TRBD1 (5 bases). Germline CDR1 is SEHNR and CDR2 is FQNEAQ (reference sequence). CDR3 length equals 13 residues. The V gene lost 6 bases and the J gene lost 8 bases, with 14 bases spanning the gap. CDR3 DNA: TGTGCCAGCAGGACGTCGTGGGGCGATGAGCAGTTCTTC. Translated, it gives CASRTSWGDEQFF.

The chain links TRBV5-8 to TRBJ1-2; D not resolved. V lost 0 bases, J lost 5 bases, and 11 bases lay in between. Germline CDR1 and CDR2: SGHTS and YDEGEE. The CDR3 is 14 residues long. DNA for the CDR3: TGTGCCAGCAGCTTGGATGTAACCACATATGGCTACACCTTC. It is translated as CASSLDVTTYGYTF.

This clone was counted only a few times. The rearrangement links TRBV12-5 to TRBJ1-1; TRBD1 aligns across 7 bases. The CDR3 has 15 amino acids. With V trimmed by 4 bases and J by 4 bases, 9 bases remained unmatched. From germline, CDR1 is LGHNT and CDR2 FRNRAP. CDR3 loop: CASGSFASGGTEAFF. The CDR3 DNA sequence: TGTGCTAGTGGTTCCTTTGCTTCAGGGGGCACTGAAGCTTTCTTT.

The chain employs TRBV5-1 and TRBJ2-1; D unresolved. Trimming removed 2 bases at V and 7 bases at J, with 4 bases between. The germline V gene encodes CDR1 SGHRS and CDR2 YFSETQ. CDR3 size: 11 residues. CDR3: CASSLQNEQFF. The DNA of the CDR3 is TGCGCCAGCAGCTTACAAAATGAGCAGTTCTTC.

The rearrangement links TRBV4-2 to TRBJ1-1; perhaps TRBD1 as D (6 bases). The CDR3 runs 14 residues. The V gene's germline CDR1 is LGHNA and CDR2 YNFKEQ. Trimming removed 6 bases from V and 0 bases from J, with 11 bases in between. The CDR3 reads CASRETGLNTEAFF. The CDR3 nucleotides are TGTGCCAGCAGAGAGACAGGTCTGAACACTGAAGCTTTCTTT.